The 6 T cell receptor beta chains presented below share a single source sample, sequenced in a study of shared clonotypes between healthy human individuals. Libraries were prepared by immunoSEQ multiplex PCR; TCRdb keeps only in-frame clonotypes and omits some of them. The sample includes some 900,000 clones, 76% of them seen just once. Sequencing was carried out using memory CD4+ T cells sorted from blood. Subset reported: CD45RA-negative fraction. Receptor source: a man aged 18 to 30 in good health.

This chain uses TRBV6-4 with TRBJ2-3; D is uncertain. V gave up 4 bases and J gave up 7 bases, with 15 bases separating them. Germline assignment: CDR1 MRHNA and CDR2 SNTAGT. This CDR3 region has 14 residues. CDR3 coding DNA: TGTGCCAGCAGTGTAGCCCCTAGACATTATACGCAGTATTTT. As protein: CASSVAPRHYTQYF.

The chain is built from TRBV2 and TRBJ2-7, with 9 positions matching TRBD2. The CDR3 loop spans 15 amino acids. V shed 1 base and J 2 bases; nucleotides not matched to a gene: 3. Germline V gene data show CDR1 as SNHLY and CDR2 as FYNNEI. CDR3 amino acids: CASSEVRLAAYEQYF. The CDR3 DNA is TGTGCCAGCAGTGAAGTGAGACTAGCGGCCTACGAGCAGTACTTC.

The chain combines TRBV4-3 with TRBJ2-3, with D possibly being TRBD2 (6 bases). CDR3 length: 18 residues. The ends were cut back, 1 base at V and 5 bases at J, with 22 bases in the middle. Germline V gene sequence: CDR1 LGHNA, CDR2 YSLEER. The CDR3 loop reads CASSQAAFGGKGQDTQYF. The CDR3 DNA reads TGCGCCAGCAGCCAAGCCGCGTTTGGCGGGAAGGGCCAAGATACGCAGTATTTT.

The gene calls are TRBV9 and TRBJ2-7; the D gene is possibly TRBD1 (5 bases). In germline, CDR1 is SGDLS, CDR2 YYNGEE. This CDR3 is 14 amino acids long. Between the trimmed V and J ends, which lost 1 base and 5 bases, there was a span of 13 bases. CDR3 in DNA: TGTGCCAGCAGCGTACTCGGAACAGGCCACGAGCAGTACTTC. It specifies CASSVLGTGHEQYF.

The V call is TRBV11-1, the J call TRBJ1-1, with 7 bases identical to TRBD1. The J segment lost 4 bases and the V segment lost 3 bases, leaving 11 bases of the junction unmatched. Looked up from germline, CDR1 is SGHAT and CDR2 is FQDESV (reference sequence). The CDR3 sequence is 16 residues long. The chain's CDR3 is CASSFDEAGGRTEAFF. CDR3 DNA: TGTGCCAGCAGCTTCGATGAGGCAGGGGGACGCACTGAAGCTTTCTTT.

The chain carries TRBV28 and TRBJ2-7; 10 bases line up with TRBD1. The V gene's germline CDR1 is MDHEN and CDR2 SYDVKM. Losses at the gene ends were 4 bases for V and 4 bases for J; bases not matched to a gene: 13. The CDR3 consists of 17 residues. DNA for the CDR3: TGTGCCAGCAGTTACTCCGGCCCCGGGACAGGGGTTTACGAGCAGTACTTC. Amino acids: CASSYSGPGTGVYEQYF.